This note documents a single T cell receptor (beta chain) sequence. The antigen is not known. Libraries were prepared by immunoSEQ multiplex PCR; TCRdb keeps only in-frame clonotypes and omits some of them. The data hold approximately 89,000 clones, with over 75% observed a single time. This record comes from a study of graft-versus-host responses after intestinal transplantation. The overall study: Multivisceral, liver-intestinal, or isolated intestinal grafts went to recipients. All recipients got anti-thymocyte globulin induction, then tacrolimus and steroids for roughly 3 years.

General observations from the study: GvH clones were identified in recipient marrow, with some first appearing in ileum or blood. Levels of circulating GvH clones at their peak were associated with early post-transplant HvG declines.

This receptor was identified in a human patient who received an intestinal transplant, so some T cells may come from the graft donor. Here the sequenced sample was PBMCs, taken roughly 68 weeks after intestinal transplant.

The CDR3 bases are TGTGCTAGTGGTTTGGGTCAGCCCCAGCATTTT. Protein sequence: CASGLGQPQHF. The chain joins TRBV12-5 to TRBJ1-5; D uncertain. Trimming pared 1 base from V and 6 bases from J, leaving 1 base between. CDR1 is LGHNT, CDR2 FRNRAP, per germline. The CDR3 extends over 11 amino acids.